The next 21 T cell receptor beta chains were all read from a single sample in a study of shared clonotypes between healthy human individuals. Generated by immunoSEQ multiplex PCR, the TCRdb table keeps only in-frame clones and is missing some. Counted here are 760,000 or so clones, 96% occurring once; the ten biggest clones make up less than 0.25%. Terminally differentiated effector memory CD45RA+ cells were excluded from the naive CD8 cells, which were CD45RO-negative and positively selected for CCR7. Sequenced: naive CD8+ T cells sorted from blood. The receptors stem from a young man in good health.

The rearrangement joins TRBV5-1 to TRBJ1-6; TRBD1 agrees at 7 bases. The J segment lost 6 bases and the V segment lost 5 bases, leaving 5 bases of the junction unmatched. This CDR3 is built from 14 residues. Germline V CDR1 and CDR2: SGHRS, YFSETQ. The CDR3 DNA reads as TGCGCCAGCAGGCTACAGGGGTCTAATTCACCCCTCCACTTT. This codes for CASRLQGSNSPLHF.

Comments on this clone: The sample holds other DNA sequences that translate to the same CDR3. The genes are TRBV19 and TRBJ2-7, with D possibly matching TRBD1 (6 bases). Germline-derived CDR1 and CDR2 are LNHDA and SQIVND (reference sequence). The V and J ends lost 5 bases and 4 bases respectively, with 12 bases between them. The CDR3 is 13 residues long. The CDR3: CASSYRVGYEQYF. CDR3 DNA: TGTGCCAGTAGTTACAGGGTGGGGTACGAGCAGTACTTC.

This clone was seen only a few times. The chain recombines TRBV7-2 with TRBJ2-7; 7 nucleotides match TRBD2. Germline assignment: CDR1 SGHTA and CDR2 FQGNSA. V dropped 6 bases and J dropped 1; count of bases not matched to a gene: 9. This CDR3 has 15 amino acids. The CDR3 nucleotides are TGTGCCAGCAGTAAAGCTGCGGGAGTTTCCTACGAGCAGTACTTC. Its protein product is CASSKAAGVSYEQYF.

The genes are TRBV4-3 and TRBJ2-7, with D hard to call. The CDR3 consists of 14 residues. CDR1 is LGHNA and CDR2 is YSLEER in the germline V gene. The V end lost 0 bases, the J end lost 7 bases, and 13 bases lay between the germline ends. CDR3 in amino acids: CASSQEEPSWEQYF. CDR3 nucleotides: TGCGCCAGCAGCCAAGAGGAACCGAGCTGGGAGCAGTACTTC.

The chain recombines TRBV27 with TRBJ2-7, with 12 bases matching TRBD2. This CDR3 spans 16 amino acids. V gave up 5 bases and J gave up 2 bases; unmatched junction bases: 7. Germline V lookup: CDR1 MNHEY, CDR2 SMNVEV (reference sequence). CDR3 sequence (DNA): TGTGCCAGCAGTCAAGGGACTAGCGGGCTCCCCTACGAGCAGTACTTC. Protein sequence: CASSQGTSGLPYEQYF.

This chain uses TRBV6-4 with TRBJ2-6; no clear D gene. CDR1 and CDR2 (germline): MRHNA, SNTAGT. This CDR3 is built from 18 residues. V shed 2 bases and J shed 0 bases, with 14 bases lying between them. The CDR3 coding sequence is TGTGCCAGCAGTGACGGCCAGGCCTCTAACTCTGGGGCCAACGTCCTGACTTTC. It is translated as CASSDGQASNSGANVLTF.

The genes are TRBV10-1 and TRBJ2-5; no reliable D call. This CDR3 has 13 residues. Trimming removed 5 bases from V and 5 bases from J, with 12 bases in between. CDR1 and CDR2 (germline): WNHNN, SYGVQD (reference sequence). CDR3 DNA sequence: TGCGCCAGCAGTAGACGGCCTGGGGAGACCCAGTACTTC. Its protein is CASSRRPGETQYF.

V and J are TRBV2 and TRBJ2-3; D is ambiguous. The germline V and J ends were trimmed by 8 bases and 0 bases, with 12 bases remaining between them. CDR3 size: 14 residues. The germline V gene encodes CDR1 SNHLY and CDR2 FYNNEI. The CDR3 reads CASAFSTSTDTQYF. In nucleotides, the CDR3 is TGTGCCAGCGCTTTCAGTACTAGCACAGATACGCAGTATTTT.

The chain employs TRBV5-6 and TRBJ2-3; TRBD1 matches 9 bases. After removal of 4 bases from V and 0 bases from J, the junction contained 6 bases not matched to a gene. CDR3 size: 16 residues. Germline V gene data show CDR1 as SGHDT and CDR2 as YYEEEE. CDR3 nucleotide sequence: TGTGCCAGCAGCAATACAGGGGGCTTTAGCACAGATACGCAGTATTTT. Translated: CASSNTGGFSTDTQYF.

The chain employs TRBV27 and TRBJ2-5, with D hard to call. Per germline, CDR1 MNHEY and CDR2 SMNVEV (reference sequence). Trimming removed 10 bases at V and 4 bases at J, with 16 bases between. The CDR3 loop spans 13 amino acids. Here the CDR3 DNA reads TGTGCCACCCGCGGCAGCAGAAGAGAGACCCAGTACTTC. Residues: CATRGSRRETQYF.

V usage is TRBV27 and J usage is TRBJ2-1; tentative D call: TRBD2 (5 bases). CDR3 length equals 15 residues. CDR1 and CDR2 from the germline V gene are MNHEY and SMNVEV (reference sequence). V was shortened by 2 bases and J by 3 bases, with 11 bases between the two germline ends. The CDR3 region has the DNA TGTGCCAGCAGTTTAGACCTGAGCGGCTACAATGAGCAGTTCTTC. Translation gives CASSLDLSGYNEQFF.

The count of this clone is one. The rearrangement joins TRBV2 to TRBJ2-1; TRBD1 might be the D (7 bases). Germline CDR1 is SNHLY and CDR2 is FYNNEI. This CDR3 is 13 amino acids long. V lost 6 bases to trimming and J lost 9 bases, with 15 bases between them. In DNA form, the CDR3 reads TGTGCCAGCAGGGAGGGGACAGACGCTGAGCAGTTCTTC. Amino acid sequence: CASREGTDAEQFF.

V and J are TRBV2 and TRBJ2-2; unclear D gene. The germline gives CDR1 SNHLY, CDR2 FYNNEI. This CDR3 region has 14 residues. V lost 6 bases, J lost 1 base, and 9 bases lay in between. The chain's CDR3 is CASRDRKNTGELFF. The CDR3 DNA is TGTGCCAGCAGGGATCGGAAGAACACCGGGGAGCTGTTTTTT.

The chain joins TRBV7-9 to TRBJ2-2; 10 bases fit TRBD2. Germline CDR1 and CDR2: SEHNR and FQNEAQ (reference sequence). Trimming removed 4 bases from V and 0 bases from J; junction bases left unmatched: 5. The CDR3 covers 17 residues. The CDR3 DNA reads TGTGCCAGCAGCTCTAGCGGGAGATCCCCGAACACCGGGGAGCTGTTTTTT. Translated, it gives CASSSSGRSPNTGELFF. The entire variable domain, with the rest obtained from reference TRBV7-9 and TRBJ2-2, is as follows: DTGVSQNPRHKITKRGQNVTFRCDPISEHNRLYWYRQTLGQGPEFLTYFQNEAQLEKSRLLSDRFSAERPKGSFSTLEIQRTEQGDSAMYLCASSSSGRSPNTGELFFGEGSRLTVL.

The chain joins TRBV9 to TRBJ2-1, with TRBD2 identical over 9 bases. The CDR3 runs 16 residues. V was clipped by 3 bases and J by 0 bases; unmatched bases: 4. Germline-derived CDR1 and CDR2 are SGDLS and YYNGEE. CDR3 region: CASSDLAGSSYNEQFF. CDR3 in DNA: TGTGCCAGCAGCGACCTAGCGGGGAGCTCCTACAATGAGCAGTTCTTC.

This chain links TRBV5-1 with TRBJ1-2; D remains ambiguous. Germline lookup yields CDR1 SGHRS and CDR2 YFSETQ. The CDR3 length is 13 residues. V was pared by 4 bases and J by 2 bases, with 9 bases between. This CDR3 reads CASSTRSNYGYTF. CDR3 sequence (DNA): TGCGCCAGCAGCACCCGTTCGAACTATGGCTACACCTTC.

The genes are TRBV9 and TRBJ2-7; a possible D gene is TRBD2 (5 bases). The CDR3 has 14 residues. The ends were cut back, 0 bases at V and 2 bases at J, with 9 bases in the middle. Germline CDR1 and CDR2: SGDLS and YYNGEE. This CDR3 is CASSVALATYEQYF. The CDR3, as DNA: TGTGCCAGCAGCGTAGCGTTAGCGACCTACGAGCAGTACTTC.

The chain joins TRBV5-6 to TRBJ2-7; maybe TRBD2 (5 bases). The CDR3 is made up of 14 amino acids. Deletions cut 4 bases from V and 3 bases from J, with 14 bases between. Germline CDR1 and CDR2: SGHDT and YYEEEE. The CDR3 spells CASSTITRDYEQYF. The DNA for the CDR3 is TGTGCCAGCAGCACGATCACGAGGGACTACGAGCAGTACTTC.

The chain is built from TRBV7-2 and TRBJ1-2, with TRBD1 matching over 7 bases. Germline V gene lookup returns CDR1 SGHTA and CDR2 FQGNSA. V lost 4 bases to trimming and J lost 4 bases; unmatched junction nucleotides: 6. The length of the CDR3 is 14 residues. CDR3: CASSYHDRAYGYTF. DNA for the CDR3: TGTGCCAGCAGCTACCATGACAGGGCCTATGGCTACACCTTC.

The chain combines TRBV14 with TRBJ2-2, with D perhaps TRBD1 (6 bases). Germline CDR1 is SGHDN and CDR2 is FVKESK. The length of the CDR3 is 15 residues. Deletions cut 1 base from V and 3 bases from J, with 9 bases between. CDR3 amino acids: CASSQAAGDTGELFF. Written as DNA, the CDR3 is TGTGCCAGCAGCCAAGCGGCAGGGGACACCGGGGAGCTGTTTTTT.

The chain has TRBV7-9 and TRBJ2-7; 8 bases align to TRBD1. Germline CDR1 is SEHNR and CDR2 is FQNEAQ (reference sequence). V was pared by 5 bases and J by 3 bases, with 6 bases of the junction left unmatched. The CDR3 totals 14 residues. The CDR3 reads CASSPSDRDYEQYF. CDR3 sequence (DNA): TGTGCCAGCAGCCCCTCGGACAGGGACTACGAGCAGTACTTC.